The 27 T cell receptor beta chains reported below all come from one sample, sequenced in a study of blood T cell repertoires in COVID-19. TCRdb keeps only in-frame clones here, not all; method: immunoSEQ multiplex PCR. The repertoire holds almost 400,000 clones, with roughly 90% as singletons. Sequenced: PBMCs or T cells enriched from blood (not recorded which). Every receptor here comes from a woman aged 25 to 39 with acute COVID-19.

The chain uses TRBV18 and TRBJ2-3; 8 positions match TRBD2. The germline CDR1 and CDR2 sequences are KGHSH and LQKENI. The CDR3 is 15 amino acids. J lost 6 bases, V lost 0 bases, and 5 bases had no gene match. CDR3: CASSPPAGGTDTQYF. The CDR3 nucleotides read TGTGCCAGCTCACCACCTGCGGGGGGAACTGATACGCAGTATTTT.

The V and J genes are TRBV6-5 and TRBJ2-7; maybe TRBD2 (6 bases). CDR1 is MNHEY, CDR2 SVGAGI, per germline. Trimming took off 8 bases at V and 1 base at J, with 15 bases between the two ends. CDR3 length equals 14 residues. Here the CDR3 reads CASAPSGVSYEQYF. In DNA form, the CDR3 reads TGTGCCAGCGCCCCTTCGGGGGTTTCCTACGAGCAGTACTTC.

The V call is TRBV11-3, the J call TRBJ2-1; 7 bases map to TRBD1. There are 12 residues in the CDR3. In germline, CDR1 is SGHNT, CDR2 YENEEA. V was clipped by 5 bases and J by 7 bases; unmatched bases: 2. The CDR3 sequence is CASSVQGNEQFF. In DNA form, the CDR3 reads TGTGCCAGCAGCGTACAGGGGAATGAGCAGTTCTTC.

The V gene is TRBV27, the J gene TRBJ1-5; unclear D gene. The germline V and J ends were trimmed by 2 bases and 6 bases, with 14 bases remaining between them. The CDR3 runs to 15 residues. Germline V gives CDR1 MNHEY, CDR2 SMNVEV (reference sequence). The CDR3 nucleotides read TGTGCCAGCAGTTTAAGGACTGGAGGTAGTCAGCCCCAGCATTTT. As protein: CASSLRTGGSQPQHF.

This clone was detected only a few times. The CDR3: CASSEAGFPNEKLFF. The CDR3 region has the DNA TGTGCCAGCAGCGAGGCAGGGTTCCCTAATGAAAAACTGTTTTTT. This sequence joins TRBV3-1 (or the pseudogene TRBV3-2) and TRBJ1-4; a possible D gene is TRBD1 (5 bases). Germline V gene sequence: CDR1 LGHDT, CDR2 YNNKEL (reference sequence). The CDR3 totals 15 residues. Trimming shortened V by 5 bases and J by 3 bases, and 13 bases separated the two germline ends.

The chain links TRBV6-5 to TRBJ2-7, with D maybe TRBD1 (7 bases). The CDR3 has 14 amino acids. V was shortened by 5 bases and J by 7 bases, with 18 bases between the two germline ends. Germline lookup yields CDR1 MNHEY and CDR2 SVGAGI. The DNA of the CDR3 is TGTGCCAGCAGTCTCAGGGGGACTGTAAGGGAGCAGTACTTC. Protein: CASSLRGTVREQYF.

This clone is a singleton in its sample. The chain uses TRBV5-8 and TRBJ2-3; 8 bases are shared with TRBD2. The CDR3 sequence is 16 residues long. CDR1 is SGHTS, CDR2 YDEGEE, per germline. V was pared by 4 bases and J by 2 bases, with 9 bases of the junction left unmatched. This CDR3 is CASSRGGLGLTDTQYF. The CDR3 coding sequence is TGTGCCAGCAGCCGGGGGGGACTAGGCCTCACAGATACGCAGTATTTT.

The chain joins TRBV27 to TRBJ1-4; D remains ambiguous. The germline CDR1 and CDR2 sequences are MNHEY and SMNVEV (reference sequence). The CDR3 is made up of 18 amino acids. Trimming took off 7 bases at V and 0 bases at J, with 21 bases between the two ends. This chain's CDR3 is CASMGLRLGGATNEKLFF. For the CDR3, the DNA is TGTGCCAGCATGGGTCTTCGGCTCGGAGGTGCAACTAATGAAAAACTGTTTTTT.

Many counts were recorded for this clone. The chain uses TRBV20-1 and TRBJ1-2; D perhaps matches TRBD1 (6 bases). The germline V and J ends were trimmed by 6 bases and 8 bases, with 13 bases remaining between them. CDR1 and CDR2 (germline): DFQATT, SNEGSKA (reference sequence). The CDR3 has 11 residues. The chain's CDR3 is CSANYREGYTF. In DNA, the CDR3 is TGCAGTGCGAACTACAGGGAGGGCTACACCTTC.

The chain recombines TRBV3-1 (or the pseudogene TRBV3-2) with TRBJ1-6; the match to TRBD1 covers 8 bases. From germline, CDR1 is LGHDT and CDR2 YNNKEL (reference sequence). V dropped 3 bases and J dropped 7; count of bases not matched to a gene: 8. The CDR3 is 16 residues long. Here the CDR3 DNA reads TGTGCCAGCAGCCACGTGAGACAGGGGCAAAATTCACCCCTCCACTTT. Residues: CASSHVRQGQNSPLHF.

The chain has TRBV4-2 and TRBJ1-2; a weak D match, TRBD1 (5 bases). Germline values: CDR1 LGHNA, CDR2 YNFKEQ. Trimming removed 0 bases at V and 4 bases at J, with 6 bases between. The CDR3 has 13 residues. The CDR3 sequence: CASSQEGVYGYTF. The CDR3 DNA follows: TGTGCCAGCAGCCAAGAAGGGGTCTATGGCTACACCTTC.

In its sample, this clone was seen once. This chain connects TRBV12-5 to TRBJ1-1, with 7 bases lining up with TRBD1. There are 15 residues in the CDR3. V lost 4 bases to trimming and J lost 1 base; unmatched junction nucleotides: 6. The V gene's germline CDR1 is LGHNT and CDR2 FRNRAP. The CDR3 region is CASGYETGRNTEAFF. In DNA form, the CDR3 reads TGTGCTAGTGGTTACGAGACAGGGCGGAACACTGAAGCTTTCTTT.

This clone has more than one count but fewer than ten. This chain joins TRBV7-6 and TRBJ2-1, with TRBD1 matching over 7 bases. J lost 6 bases, V lost 1 base, and 12 bases had no gene match. The CDR3 covers 17 residues. Germline V gene data show CDR1 as SGHVS and CDR2 as FNYEAQ. The CDR3 bases are TGTGCCAGCAGCTTAGAATTCAGAACAGGGGCCTTCAATGAGCAGTTCTTC. Its translation: CASSLEFRTGAFNEQFF. The full variable domain, its missing parts supplied by reference TRBV7-6 and TRBJ2-1, is GAGVSQSPRYKVTKRGQDVALRCDPISGHVSLYWYRQALGQGPEFLTYFNYEAQQDKSGLPNDRFSAERPEGSISTLTIQRTEQRDSAMYRCASSLEFRTGAFNEQFFGPGTRLTVL.

This chain uses TRBV18 with TRBJ1-2; possibly TRBD1 for D (5 bases). V gave up 0 bases and J gave up 4 bases, with 12 bases separating them. The CDR3 consists of 15 residues. Germline lookup yields CDR1 KGHSH and CDR2 LQKENI. The CDR3 loop is CASSPPTDRSYGYTF. CDR3 DNA sequence: TGTGCCAGCTCACCACCTACAGACAGATCCTATGGCTACACCTTC.

CDR3 in DNA: TGTGCTAGTGCCGACCGGGACAGGGGACCCATGAACACTGAAGCTTTCTTT. Translated: CASADRDRGPMNTEAFF. The chain couples TRBV12-5 to TRBJ1-1; 10 positions match TRBD1. The CDR3 spans 17 residues. V trimming: 7 bases; J trimming: 0 bases; junction bases outside the gene matches: 11. The germline V gene encodes CDR1 LGHNT and CDR2 FRNRAP.

The rearrangement uses TRBV7-8 and TRBJ2-1, with TRBD1 matching 10 bases. Germline assignment: CDR1 SGHVS and CDR2 FQNEAQ. This CDR3 comprises 16 residues. Losses at the gene ends were 1 base for V and 6 bases for J; bases not matched to a gene: 6. In DNA form, the CDR3 reads TGTGCCAGCAGCTTAGGAGACAGGGGGCGCAGCAATGAGCAGTTCTTC. It is translated as CASSLGDRGRSNEQFF.

This clone came up once. The CDR3 region is CASRGRGPEAFF. In nucleotides, the CDR3 is TGCGCCAGCAGGGGCAGGGGCCCTGAAGCTTTCTTT. This rearrangement joins TRBV5-1 to TRBJ1-1; TRBD1 is a possible D gene (6 bases). CDR1 and CDR2 from the germline V gene are SGHRS and YFSETQ. With 5 bases removed from V and 6 bases from J, the gap between germline ends came to 11 bases. The CDR3 covers 12 residues.

V and J are TRBV5-1 and TRBJ1-4; 10 bases fit TRBD1. The CDR3 extends over 14 amino acids. V dropped 7 bases and J dropped 4; count of bases not matched to a gene: 4. The germline V gene encodes CDR1 SGHRS and CDR2 YFSETQ. This chain's CDR3 is CASSTGGDNEKLFF. The CDR3 DNA follows: TGCGCCAGCTCGACAGGGGGCGATAATGAAAAACTGTTTTTT.

The chain combines TRBV11-2 with TRBJ1-6; the D is unclear. This CDR3 spans 13 amino acids. V was shortened by 0 bases and J by 9 bases, with 6 bases between the two germline ends. Germline-derived CDR1 and CDR2 are SGHAT and FQNNGV. The CDR3 DNA sequence: TGTGCCAGCAGCTTAGACCCTTTTTCACCCCTCCACTTT. The encoded protein is CASSLDPFSPLHF.

This clone was recorded only once. V is TRBV7-2 and J is TRBJ2-7; 8 bases fit TRBD2. The junction had 9 bases not matched to a gene; V was cut back by 1 base and J by 7 bases. CDR1 SGHTA and CDR2 FQGNSA come from the germline V gene. The CDR3 runs to 15 residues. This CDR3 reads CASSLEVAGKGEQYF. In DNA, the CDR3 is TGTGCCAGCAGCTTAGAAGTAGCGGGGAAGGGAGAGCAGTACTTC.

This sequence joins TRBV6-5 and TRBJ2-7; possible D gene TRBD2, 6 bases. CDR3 length: 12 amino acids. Germline values: CDR1 MNHEY, CDR2 SVGAGI. V was pared by 6 bases and J by 7 bases, with 13 bases between. The CDR3 DNA sequence: TGTGCCAGCAGGCCGGGACTCGGGGAGCAGTACTTC. It encodes CASRPGLGEQYF.

This chain joins TRBV10-1 and TRBJ2-2, with D perhaps matching TRBD2 (7 bases). Per germline, CDR1 WNHNN and CDR2 SYGVQD (reference sequence). Between the trimmed V and J ends, which lost 2 bases and 7 bases, there was a span of 14 bases. The CDR3 consists of 15 residues. The CDR3 loop is CASSEIGGQNGELFF. The CDR3 DNA follows: TGCGCCAGCAGTGAGATCGGGGGGCAAAACGGGGAGCTGTTTTTT.

V and J are TRBV2 and TRBJ1-2; the match to TRBD1 covers 10 bases. With 4 bases clipped from V and 5 bases from J, the junction kept 13 bases outside the gene matches. This CDR3 has 17 amino acids. Germline values: CDR1 SNHLY, CDR2 FYNNEI. CDR3 sequence: CASSGRDRGPTQYGYTF. The CDR3 DNA follows: TGTGCCAGCAGTGGGAGGGACAGGGGCCCAACTCAATATGGCTACACCTTC.

CDR3 amino acids: CASSTRQDNSPLHF. CDR3 nucleotide sequence: TGTGCCAGCAGCACCCGACAGGATAATTCACCCCTCCACTTT. The chain carries TRBV3-1 (or the pseudogene TRBV3-2) and TRBJ1-6; D perhaps matches TRBD1 (6 bases). This CDR3 is 14 amino acids long. Deletions cut 5 bases from V and 5 bases from J, with 10 bases between. Germline CDR1 reads LGHDT; CDR2 reads YNNKEL (reference sequence).

V is TRBV4-2 and J is TRBJ1-6; a possible D gene is TRBD1 (6 bases). The CDR3 contains 16 residues. Per germline, CDR1 LGHNA and CDR2 YNFKEQ. The germline V and J ends were trimmed by 0 bases and 5 bases, with 11 bases remaining between them. The CDR3, as DNA: TGTGCCAGCAGCCAAGAATCAGGGGTCCATAATTCACCCCTCCACTTT. This sequence encodes CASSQESGVHNSPLHF.

Only a few counts were recorded for this clone. This chain joins TRBV5-1 and TRBJ1-6, with D perhaps TRBD1 (5 bases). CDR3 length: 15 amino acids. The V and J ends lost 6 bases and 7 bases respectively, with 17 bases between them. Germline V gives CDR1 SGHRS, CDR2 YFSETQ. For the CDR3, the DNA is TGCGCCAGCACTCTGGGGGGTAACATGAATTCACCCCTCCACTTT. This gives the protein CASTLGGNMNSPLHF. Filled out from reference TRBV5-1 and TRBJ1-6, the complete variable domain reads KAGVTQTPRYLIKTRGQQVTLSCSPISGHRSVSWYQQTPGQGLQFLFEYFSETQRNKGNFPGRFSGRQFSNSRSEMNVSTLELGDSALYLCASTLGGNMNSPLHFGNGTRLTVT.

Note on this clone: At one boundary the junction diverges from the germline segment, which might be a read error. This chain connects TRBV2 to TRBJ1-6; possibly TRBD1 for D (5 bases). Per the germline V gene, CDR1 is SNHLY and CDR2 is FYNNEI. The CDR3 covers 14 residues. The CDR3 nucleotides read TGTGCCAGCAGCCTCGCCAGGGATAACTCACCCCTCCACTTT. It translates to CASSLARDNSPLHF.